This TCR beta chain was identified in a study of regulatory T cells in long-lasting Graves disease. The time point here: newly diagnosed GD, antithyroid drugs for less than 3 months. PBMCs provided the RNA from which the TCR library was made. J gave up 6 bases and V 4 bases, and 6 bases lay outside the gene matches. The CDR3 sequence is 14 residues long. CDR1 and CDR2 (germline): KGHDR, SFDVKD. This clonotype occurred many times. Arm-PCR of CDR3 regions and iRepertoire HTBI primers were used to build TCR beta libraries. TCRdb re-analysed the multiplex PCR reads in MiXCR, keeping a single row per CDR3 protein. The data contain some 560,000 distinct CDR3 sequences, around 15% of them singletons. This sample also belongs to another study, concerning T cells in Graves' hyperthyroidism and ophthalmopathy. Per that paper: Graves' hyperthyroidism was deemed stable given no ophthalmopathy progression within 18 months.

The sequence was obtained from a woman aged 35-65 years with Graves disease. The sample in question was peripheral blood mononuclear cells (PBMCs), obtained at new diagnosis, from a patient treated with antithyroid drugs. V and J are TRBV24-1 and TRBJ1-2; 8 positions agree with TRBD1. The DNA of the CDR3 is TGTGCCACCAGTGACTCCGGGACAGGCAATGGCTACACCTTC. This gives the protein CATSDSGTGNGYTF.